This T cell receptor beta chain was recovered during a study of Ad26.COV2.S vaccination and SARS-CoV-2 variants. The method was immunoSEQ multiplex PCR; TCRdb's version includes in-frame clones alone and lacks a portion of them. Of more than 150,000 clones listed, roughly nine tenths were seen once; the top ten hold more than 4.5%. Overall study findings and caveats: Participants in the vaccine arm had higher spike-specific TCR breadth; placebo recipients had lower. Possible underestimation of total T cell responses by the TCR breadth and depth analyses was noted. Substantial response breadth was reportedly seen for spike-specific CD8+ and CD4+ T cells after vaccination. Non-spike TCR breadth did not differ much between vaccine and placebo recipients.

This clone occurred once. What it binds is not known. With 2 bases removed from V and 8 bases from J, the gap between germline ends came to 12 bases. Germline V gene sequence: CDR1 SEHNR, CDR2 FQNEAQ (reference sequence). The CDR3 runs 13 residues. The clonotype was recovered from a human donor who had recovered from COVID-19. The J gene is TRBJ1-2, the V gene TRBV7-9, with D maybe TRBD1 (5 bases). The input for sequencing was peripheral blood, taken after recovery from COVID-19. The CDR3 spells CASSLRGDTGYTF. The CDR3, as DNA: TGTGCCAGCAGCTTAAGGGGTGATACGGGCTACACCTTC.